These T cell receptor beta chains were read from a single sample in a study of early T cells in non-severe SARS-CoV-2 infection. TCRdb re-analysed the 5' RACE reads in MiXCR, keeping a single row per CDR3 protein. Of around 99,000 distinct CDR3 sequences in the sample, around 10% are singletons; the top ten hold 6.5% to 8%. The source material was whole blood. These receptors were obtained from an adult who was a healthcare worker with PCR-confirmed SARS-CoV-2 infection or an uninfected control (not recorded which). Each CDR3 is given with its conserved first and last residue. Each record gives: J gene, D gene, V gene, CDR3 length, clone size, CDR3 DNA, CDR3 protein. The D gene is left open where the match is weak. A clone size is listed for some rows: how often the clone was seen (once, few, many), or a class if it is expanded.

TRBJ2-1 TRBD2 TRBV2 17 - TGTGCCAGCAAGGAGCAGGGTGGGAGGGCCTCCTACAATGAGCAGTTCTTC CASKEQGGRASYNEQFF
TRBJ2-5 - TRBV7-8 12 few TGTGCCAGCAGCTTTTTTCGTGAGACCCAGTACTTC CASSFFRETQYF
TRBJ2-7 - TRBV28 13 many TGTGCCAGCAGTTTCCCCAACATTGGCGAGCAGTACTTC CASSFPNIGEQYF
TRBJ2-3 - TRBV20-1 13 few TGCAGTGCTAGAGATCCGGGGCAAGATACGCAGTATTTT CSARDPGQDTQYF
TRBJ2-7 - TRBV20-1 17 few TGCAGTGCTAGCACCTCGTCGACGACTCTCAGCTCCTACGAGCAGTACTTC CSASTSSTTLSSYEQYF
TRBJ2-1 TRBD2 TRBV27 18 many TGTGCCAGCAGTAAAATGAATAGCGGGGCAATCTCCTACAATGAGCAGTTCTTC CASSKMNSGAISYNEQFF
TRBJ1-1 TRBD1 TRBV20-1 12 few TGCAGTGCTGGACAGGGGAGAACTGAAGCTTTCTTT CSAGQGRTEAFF
TRBJ2-3 - TRBV7-6 16 many TGTGCCAGCAGCGTGGGTAGCGGACATCGCACAGATACGCAGTATTTT CASSVGSGHRTDTQYF
TRBJ1-3 - TRBV13 14 few TGTGCCAGCGGGGCAGCAACCTCTGGAAACACCATATATTTT CASGAATSGNTIYF
TRBJ2-5 TRBD1 TRBV27 15 - TGTGCCAGCTCATCCTCCGGACAGGGGAAAGAGACCCAGTACTTC CASSSSGQGKETQYF
TRBJ2-3 TRBD2 TRBV7-2 17 many TGTGCCAGCAGCCCCCAAGCGGGGGGCCCTGGCACAGATACGCAGTATTTT CASSPQAGGPGTDTQYF
TRBJ2-7 TRBD1 TRBV28 11 few TGTGTCAGCGGACAGGGCTACGAGCAGTACTTC CVSGQGYEQYF
TRBJ2-1 - TRBV5-5 16 few TGTGCCAGCAGCTTACTAGGGCGCCCCCCCTACAATGAGCAGTTCTTC CASSLLGRPPYNEQFF
TRBJ2-7 TRBD2 TRBV28 14 - TGTGCCAGCAGCCTGAGCGGGAGAACGTACGAGCAGTACTTC CASSLSGRTYEQYF
TRBJ2-7 - TRBV19 14 - TGTGCCAGTAGTCCCGGAGGCTGGACCTACGAGCAGTACTTC CASSPGGWTYEQYF
TRBJ2-2 TRBD1 TRBV7-9 15 - TGTGCCAGCAGCATCCATCAGGGGGCACTTGTGGAGCTGTTTTTT CASSIHQGALVELFF
TRBJ2-7 - TRBV7-2 12 - TGTGCCAGCAGCTTAGACGTAAACGAGCAGTACTTC CASSLDVNEQYF
TRBJ2-3 TRBD2 TRBV3-1 15 few TGTGCCAGCAGCCAAGGGGAGGGATTAGCGGAGACGCAGTATTTT CASSQGEGLAETQYF
TRBJ1-2 TRBD1 TRBV10-2 18 few TGCGCCAGCAGTGGAGCACCGGGACAGGGGGCGGCTAACTATGGCTACACCTTC CASSGAPGQGAANYGYTF
TRBJ1-2 - TRBV20-1 10 few TGCAGTGTAATGCTTGATGGCTACACCTTC CSVMLDGYTF
TRBJ2-1 TRBD1 TRBV29-1 13 many TGCAGCGTTGGACAGGGTTCCTACAATGAGCAGTTCTTC CSVGQGSYNEQFF
TRBJ2-6 - TRBV28 16 many TGTGCCAGCAGTAGTCAAGGACGCTCTGGGGCCAACGTCCTGATTTTC CASSSQGRSGANVLIF
TRBJ2-7 - TRBV29-1 11 - TGCAGCGTACAACAGGGATACGAGCAGTACTTC CSVQQGYEQYF
TRBJ2-2 TRBD2 TRBV6-5 15 few TGTGCCAGCAGTCTCCTAGCGGTGAACACCGGGGAGCTGTTTTTT CASSLLAVNTGELFF
TRBJ1-1 TRBD1 TRBV2 16 few TGTGCCAGCAGTGCCACACCGACAGGGAGCTTTGGTGAAGCTTTCTTT CASSATPTGSFGEAFF
TRBJ2-1 TRBD2 TRBV3-1 15 - TGTGCCAGCAGCCAAGTGGGCGGGAGACGGAATGAGCAGTTCTTC CASSQVGGRRNEQFF
TRBJ2-1 TRBD1 TRBV6-6 17 - TGTGCCAGCAGTTACTCGATCAGGGGGAGCTCCTACAATGAGCAGTTCTTC CASSYSIRGSSYNEQFF
TRBJ2-5 - TRBV20-1 12 many TGCAGTGCGGCCGAGCGGCAAGAGACCCAGTACTTC CSAAERQETQYF
TRBJ1-1 - TRBV6-5 15 few TGTGCCAGCAGTAGAAGTGGTTCGATGAACACTGAAGCTTTCTTT CASSRSGSMNTEAFF
TRBJ2-7 - TRBV9 15 many TGTGCCAGCAGCGTACAAGGATCCAGCTCCTACGAGCAGTACTTC CASSVQGSSSYEQYF
TRBJ2-3 - TRBV5-4 14 - TGTGCCAGCAGCCGGAGCGGAAACACAGATACGCAGTATTTT CASSRSGNTDTQYF
TRBJ1-5 TRBD1 TRBV6-2/TRBV6-3 13 few TGTGCAATCCGGGACAGGGGAAATCAGCCCCAGCATTTT CAIRDRGNQPQHF
TRBJ1-2 - TRBV28 13 few TGTGCCAGCAGCTTCCACCCTTTCGATGGCTACACCTTC CASSFHPFDGYTF
TRBJ2-5 TRBD2 TRBV4-1 14 many TGCGCCAGCAAACTAGCGGGAAACCAAGAGACCCAGTACTTC CASKLAGNQETQYF
TRBJ2-6 - TRBV20-1 17 many TGCAGTGCTCCGCGATTGACAGCACGCTCTGGGGCCAACGTCCTGACTTTC CSAPRLTARSGANVLTF
TRBJ2-1 TRBD2 TRBV4-1 20 many TGCGCCAGCAGCCATGGCCGGGCATTGCAAGCGGGAGGCTCCTACAATGAGCAGTTCTTC CASSHGRALQAGGSYNEQFF
TRBJ2-3 - TRBV7-9 11 - TGTGCCAGTACCAGGGCAGATACGCAGTATTTT CASTRADTQYF